This paragraph reports one T cell receptor (beta chain). Original data processing: Nucleated cell counts were estimated from reference gene primer amplification. Assay: immunoSEQ multiplex PCR; the TCRdb copy retains only in-frame clones and omits some. V and J calls and clone size are those listed in that table; D and trimming were worked out from the DNA. The table records about 97,000 clones, 91% of them present only once. These data originate in a study of blood T cell repertoires in COVID-19. As for the study in general: The United States, Italy and Spain provided the acute and convalescent COVID-19 samples. The analysed material was cDNA or gDNA that came from T cells, B-cell-depleted T cells, or PBMCs.

The CDR3 runs 13 residues. Germline CDR1 is WNHNN and CDR2 is SYGVQD (reference sequence). The V and J ends lost 3 bases and 3 bases respectively, with 9 bases between them. The material sequenced was peripheral blood. The chain carries TRBV10-1 and TRBJ2-7; D ambiguous. This clonotype originated in a man aged 50-60 years with acute or convalescent COVID-19. The CDR3 here is CASSESGVYEQYF. The CDR3 DNA follows: TGCGCCAGCAGTGAATCAGGCGTCTACGAGCAGTACTTC.